The sequence of this T cell receptor (beta chain) was determined in a study of blood T cell repertoires in COVID-19 (dated by TCRdb to between 2020 and 2021). Regarding the complete study: Samples covering the acute and convalescent phases of COVID-19 were provided by collaborators in the United States, Italy and Spain. The prospective study material was composed of cDNA or gDNA derived from T cells, B-cell-depleted T cells, or PBMCs. The dataset comprised deeply sampled blood TCRbeta repertoires from subjects exposed to, actively infected with, or recovered from COVID-19. A freely available public database, intended as a resource for researchers studying the immune response to SARS-CoV-2, is where the repertoires were released. The samples were drawn from the first 160 participants of the ongoing ImmuneRACE study and from roughly 1,300 subjects provided by 6 global collaborators. A de-identified subject ID, COVID-19 status, age in years and sex were almost always included in the sample metadata. Where HLA class I and class II types were available, the types were taken from metadata supplied by the sample provider, not from assay-based typing.

Each collaborating institution followed its own protocols to collect whole blood in K2EDTA tubes. Collaborator samples were shipped for TCRbeta analysis as frozen whole blood, isolated PBMCs, or DNA extracted from either sample type. This clone was seen just once. This clone's antigen is unknown. Per-base qualities were not stored, and no clone one base away is much larger. From the cysteine up to the phenylalanine, the CDR3 has a length of 17 residues. Just CDR3 DNA is preserved here, 51 bases in frame from base 1. V ends up 2 bases short and J 5 bases short, with an unmatched junction base count of 11. Sequences SGHAT (CDR1) and FQNNGV (CDR2) are obtained from the germline V gene. General study outcomes and caveats: Clinical and demographic metadata were provided uncurated, with the amount varying by source and participant.

TCRbeta CDR3 regions were amplified from genomic DNA using the immunoSEQ Assay, a bias-controlled multiplex PCR. Turning to the authors' computational methods: The number of nucleated cells in each sample was estimated from the amplification of reference gene primers within the assay. To quantify the absolute abundance of each unique TCRbeta CDR3 rearrangement, sequence reads were collapsed and filtered. Productive Simpson clonality was computed per sample as the square root of Simpson's diversity index over productive rearrangements. TCRdb holds this immuneACCESS table with in-frame rearrangements only. Some clones are missing; in checked studies, unresolved V genes explain under half, and the rest has no known cause. V, J and clone size are those of that table, while D and trimming were read from the DNA. The sample data list fewer than 200,000 clones, and 80% of these were observed just once. About 7% of the sample is taken by the ten largest.

The sequenced material came from peripheral blood. The V and J segments used are TRBV11-2 and TRBJ2-1; 8 of the junction bases match TRBD2. The source is a man in his sixties with acute or convalescent COVID-19. The DNA sequence is as follows: TGTGCCAGCAGCTTACGTGTCGGGGGGGCCTTTAACAATGAGCAGTTCTTC. Its coded protein is CASSLRVGGAFNNEQFF.